The 27 T cell receptor beta chains given below trace back to one sample, sequenced in a study of OX40 agonist ivuxolimab in advanced cancers. Libraries were prepared by immunoSEQ multiplex PCR; TCRdb keeps only in-frame clonotypes and omits some of them. The table lists 150,000 to 180,000 clones, 90% to 95% of them singletons. Sequenced material: CD4+ or CD8+ T cells sorted from blood, taken in a trial of the OX40 agonist ivuxolimab. The receptors were gathered from an adult with an advanced solid tumor such as melanoma, head and neck, liver or kidney cancer.

As concerns this clone: The sample has other DNA sequences that encode this CDR3 too. The V and J genes are TRBV5-4 and TRBJ1-2, with 7 bases identical to TRBD1. The germline gives CDR1 SGHNT, CDR2 YYREEE (reference sequence). The CDR3 loop spans 14 amino acids. J was trimmed by 0 bases and V by 4 bases; bases with no gene match: 3. As DNA, the CDR3 is TGTGCCAGCAGCCTCGGGACAGCTAACTATGGCTACACCTTC. Its protein product is CASSLGTANYGYTF.

This chain links TRBV19 with TRBJ1-2; a weak D match, TRBD1 (5 bases). The CDR3 runs to 13 residues. Per germline, CDR1 LNHDA and CDR2 SQIVND (reference sequence). The V and J ends lost 10 bases and 2 bases respectively, with 14 bases between them. CDR3 residues: CATSRQSNYGYTF. Here the CDR3 DNA reads TGTGCCACTTCAAGACAGTCCAACTATGGCTACACCTTC.

This clone was detected only once. The chain recombines TRBV5-1 with TRBJ2-7; TRBD1 aligns across 12 bases. Germline assignment: CDR1 SGHRS and CDR2 YFSETQ. The V gene end was trimmed by 4 bases and the J gene end by 2 bases; junction bases not matched to a gene: 4. The CDR3 is made up of 15 amino acids. The CDR3 here is CASSLGTGGPYEQYF. CDR3 nucleotide sequence: TGCGCCAGCAGCCTGGGGACAGGGGGCCCCTACGAGCAGTACTTC.

CDR3 nucleotide sequence: TGTGCCAGCAGCGTCACCACGGCCTTGGAGGGAAATGGCTACACCTTC. This encodes CASSVTTALEGNGYTF. V and J are TRBV9 and TRBJ1-2; D is uncertain. Trimming shortened V by 2 bases and J by 6 bases, and 20 bases separated the two germline ends. The CDR3 length is 16 residues. Germline V gene lookup returns CDR1 SGDLS and CDR2 YYNGEE.

The rearrangement joins TRBV27 to TRBJ2-1; 8 positions match TRBD2. The CDR3 runs 15 residues. Trimming removed 5 bases from V and 7 bases from J; junction bases left unmatched: 10. Germline-derived CDR1 and CDR2 are MNHEY and SMNVEV (reference sequence). The CDR3 reads CASSGGLAGINEQFF. The CDR3 nucleotides are TGTGCCAGCAGTGGAGGACTAGCTGGGATTAATGAGCAGTTCTTC.

Concerning this clone: Different DNA sequences within this sample yield the same CDR3. The chain links TRBV9 to TRBJ1-1; D is ambiguous. CDR1 is SGDLS, CDR2 YYNGEE, per germline. The V end was cut by 0 bases, the J end by 2 bases, with 5 bases between. This CDR3 is 13 amino acids long. The CDR3 spells CASSVDRNTEAFF. The CDR3 DNA reads TGTGCCAGCAGCGTAGACAGAAACACTGAAGCTTTCTTT.

This clone was seen only once. The V call is TRBV29-1, the J call TRBJ1-1; D is perhaps TRBD1 (5 bases). This CDR3 is built from 13 residues. Germline V lookup: CDR1 SQVTM, CDR2 ANQGSEA. The V end lost 7 bases, the J end lost 4 bases, and 16 bases lay between the germline ends. CDR3 region: CSAKGQGSTEAFF. CDR3 in DNA: TGCAGCGCTAAGGGCCAGGGTAGCACTGAAGCTTTCTTT. The full variable domain, in which reference TRBV29-1 and TRBJ1-1 provide the parts outside the CDR3, is SAVISQKPSRDICQRGTSLTIQCQVDSQVTMMFWYRQQPGQSLTLIATANQGSEATYESGFVIDKFPISRPNLTFSTLTVSNMSPEDSSIYLCSAKGQGSTEAFFGQGTRLTVV.

The V and J genes are TRBV2 and TRBJ1-2; D is unclear. V lost 7 bases to trimming and J lost 2 bases, with 2 bases between them. This CDR3 has 10 amino acids. Germline V gene sequence: CDR1 SNHLY, CDR2 FYNNEI. CDR3 bases: TGTGCCAGCACGAACTATGGCTACACCTTC. Protein: CASTNYGYTF.

This rearrangement joins TRBV4-1 to TRBJ2-5; TRBD1 aligns across 8 bases. This CDR3 region has 16 residues. CDR1 and CDR2 (germline): MGHRA, YSYEKL. Trimming at V came to 2 bases and at J to 5 bases, leaving 10 bases not matched to a gene. The CDR3 DNA reads as TGCGCCAGCAGCCAAACGACAGGGGAGGTTGGGGAGACCCAGTACTTC. Encoded protein: CASSQTTGEVGETQYF.

The rearrangement uses TRBV6-5 and TRBJ2-7; tentative D call: TRBD1 (6 bases). Germline CDR1 is MNHEY and CDR2 is SVGAGI. The CDR3 spans 13 residues. Trimming cost V 5 bases and J 3 bases, with 11 bases left between them. This CDR3 reads CASSQDRHYEQYF. CDR3 bases: TGTGCCAGCAGTCAGGACAGACACTACGAGCAGTACTTC.

The CDR3 DNA is TGTGCCAGCAGCGGACAGGGGCTGGGTCAGCCCCAGCATTTT. This translates into CASSGQGLGQPQHF. The chain is built from TRBV6-6 and TRBJ1-5; 9 nucleotides agree with TRBD1. From germline, CDR1 is MNHNY and CDR2 SVGAGI (reference sequence). This CDR3 has 14 amino acids. Trimming removed 6 bases from V and 6 bases from J; junction bases left unmatched: 6.

V and J are TRBV9 and TRBJ2-7, with TRBD2 identical over 12 bases. The CDR3 loop spans 16 amino acids. Germline V gives CDR1 SGDLS, CDR2 YYNGEE. Germline trimming cut 0 bases from V and 4 bases from J; bases unmatched to any gene: 5. The CDR3 nucleotides read TGTGCCAGCAGCGTAGAACTAGCGGGAGGTCTTTACGAGCAGTACTTC. It codes for CASSVELAGGLYEQYF. The variable domain in full, completed from reference TRBV9 and TRBJ2-7, reads DSGVTQTPKHLITATGQRVTLRCSPRSGDLSVYWYQQSLDQGLQFLIQYYNGEERAKGNILERFSAQQFPDLHSELNLSSLELGDSALYFCASSVELAGGLYEQYFGPGTRLTVT.

The CDR3 here is CASSARTGTDYGYTF. CDR3 DNA sequence: TGTGCCAGCAGCGCCCGAACCGGGACAGACTATGGCTACACCTTC. The V gene is TRBV21-1, the J gene TRBJ1-2; the DNA was not compared with TRBD1, the D call given in the table. TRBV21-1 is a listed pseudogene. The CDR3 has 15 residues.

This clone is a singleton in its sample. V is TRBV6-5 and J is TRBJ1-1, with 8 bases fitting TRBD1. V was pared by 0 bases and J by 3 bases, with 3 bases of the junction left unmatched. Per germline, CDR1 MNHEY and CDR2 SVGAGI. The CDR3 length is 15 residues. CDR3 DNA sequence: TGTGCCAGCAGTTACTCTAGACAGGGGTACACTGAAGCTTTCTTT. Amino acids: CASSYSRQGYTEAFF.

The chain combines TRBV27 with TRBJ2-5; 12 bases line up with TRBD2. The length of the CDR3 is 18 residues. V gave up 0 bases and J gave up 2 bases; unmatched junction bases: 7. Germline CDR1 MNHEY, CDR2 SMNVEV (reference sequence). The chain's CDR3 is CASSLSRLAGGLQETQYF. The DNA for the CDR3 is TGTGCCAGCAGTTTATCGAGGCTAGCGGGGGGGTTGCAAGAGACCCAGTACTTC.

The chain links TRBV6-5 to TRBJ1-2, with a possible D match to TRBD1 (6 bases). There are 13 residues in the CDR3. Trimming shortened V by 6 bases and J by 4 bases, and 12 bases separated the two germline ends. Germline V gene sequence: CDR1 MNHEY, CDR2 SVGAGI. CDR3 sequence: CASSPGQLYGYTF. The CDR3 nucleotides are TGTGCCAGCAGCCCAGGACAGCTCTATGGCTACACCTTC.

The chain employs TRBV11-2 and TRBJ1-4; D not resolved. The V gene's germline CDR1 is SGHAT and CDR2 FQNNGV. The CDR3 is made up of 14 amino acids. The V end was cut by 4 bases, the J end by 11 bases, with 17 bases between. The CDR3: CASSSRYGGGKLFF. CDR3 sequence (DNA): TGTGCCAGCAGCTCCCGATACGGCGGTGGGAAACTGTTTTTT.

The V call is TRBV19, the J call TRBJ2-7; possibly TRBD1 for D (6 bases). The length of the CDR3 is 12 residues. Germline-derived CDR1 and CDR2 are LNHDA and SQIVND (reference sequence). The V gene lost 5 bases and the J gene lost 6 bases, with 11 bases spanning the gap. This CDR3 reads CASSLDRSEQYF. CDR3 bases: TGTGCCAGTAGTCTCGACAGGTCCGAGCAGTACTTC.

The V and J genes are TRBV4-2 and TRBJ1-1; tentatively, D is TRBD1 (6 bases). Germline CDR1 reads LGHNA; CDR2 reads YNFKEQ. V was cut by 6 bases and J by 7 bases, with 24 bases left in between. The CDR3 covers 16 residues. The CDR3 DNA is TGTGCCAGCAGACAAACGGACAGAAATAGTTTACATGAAGCTTTCTTT. It is translated as CASRQTDRNSLHEAFF.

This chain links TRBV6-4 with TRBJ2-2; unclear D gene. Trimming stripped 3 bases from V and 8 bases from J, with 13 bases between. Germline V CDR1 and CDR2: MRHNA, SNTAGT. This CDR3 region has 14 residues. The CDR3: CASSEWPIGGELFF. DNA of the CDR3: TGTGCCAGCAGTGAATGGCCCATTGGAGGGGAGCTGTTTTTT.

The chain joins TRBV10-3 to TRBJ1-6; TRBD1 might be the D (5 bases). The V gene lost 7 bases and the J gene lost 7 bases, with 23 bases spanning the gap. This CDR3 spans 17 amino acids. Germline CDR1 is ENHRY and CDR2 is SYGVKD. The CDR3 bases are TGTGCCATCAAAGGAACAAGGGGATCCACTAGCAATTCACCCCTCCACTTT. Its translation is CAIKGTRGSTSNSPLHF.

This rearrangement joins TRBV7-7 to TRBJ2-7; D is unclear. Trimming stripped 1 base from V and 3 bases from J, with 7 bases between. The CDR3 consists of 13 residues. The germline V gene has CDR1 SSHAT and CDR2 FNYEAQ (reference sequence). The CDR3 sequence is CASSLGASYEQYF. The CDR3 coding sequence is TGTGCCAGCAGCTTAGGGGCCAGCTACGAGCAGTACTTC.

The chain couples TRBV18 to TRBJ2-5; unclear D gene. Between the trimmed V and J ends, which lost 2 bases and 4 bases, there was a span of 5 bases. The germline V gene has CDR1 KGHSH and CDR2 LQKENI. The length of the CDR3 is 12 residues. DNA for the CDR3: TGTGCCAGCTCACCAGGGCGAGAGACCCAGTACTTC. Protein sequence: CASSPGRETQYF.

V and J are TRBV6-6 and TRBJ1-1; a possible D gene is TRBD1 (5 bases). This CDR3 has 14 amino acids. In germline, CDR1 is MNHNY, CDR2 SVGAGI (reference sequence). Trimming left V 1 base short and J 4 bases short, with 10 bases between. In DNA form, the CDR3 reads TGTGCCAGCAGTTACTTCCCGAGGGGCACTGAAGCTTTCTTT. Translating it yields CASSYFPRGTEAFF.

The chain recombines TRBV5-1 with TRBJ1-2, with TRBD1 identical over 7 bases. The junction had 7 bases not matched to a gene; V was cut back by 5 bases and J by 3 bases. Germline V CDR1 and CDR2: SGHRS, YFSETQ. The CDR3 has 14 residues. The CDR3 nucleotides read TGCGCCAGCAGGGTAGGGACAGACGACTATGGCTACACCTTC. This codes for CASRVGTDDYGYTF. Combining the CDR3 with reference TRBV5-1 and TRBJ1-2 gives the whole variable domain KAGVTQTPRYLIKTRGQQVTLSCSPISGHRSVSWYQQTPGQGLQFLFEYFSETQRNKGNFPGRFSGRQFSNSRSEMNVSTLELGDSALYLCASRVGTDDYGYTFGSGTRLTVV.

This chain uses TRBV18 with TRBJ2-5; D is ambiguous. The CDR3 sequence is 12 residues long. V was pared by 1 base and J by 1 base, with 1 base between. The V gene's germline CDR1 is KGHSH and CDR2 LQKENI. CDR3 DNA: TGTGCCAGCTCACCACGCCAAGAGACCCAGTACTTC. This encodes CASSPRQETQYF.

The rearrangement joins TRBV4-1 to TRBJ1-3, with D possibly being TRBD1 (5 bases). This CDR3 has 16 amino acids. The V gene's germline CDR1 is MGHRA and CDR2 YSYEKL. V was shortened by 4 bases and J by 4 bases, with 17 bases between the two germline ends. The CDR3, as DNA: TGCGCCAGCAGCCCACCCCTAGGGGCGTCAGGAAACACCATATATTTT. Protein sequence: CASSPPLGASGNTIYF.